The 14 T cell receptor beta chains reported below all come from one sample, sequenced in a study of vaccination and CD4 T cells after COVID-19. Cultured CD4+ T cell DNA was sequenced using the Oncomine TCR Beta short-read assay. Using its own MiXCR run on the PCR reads, TCRdb lists one record per CDR3 protein. This table holds about 4,000 distinct CDR3 sequences, roughly 70% found once. The antigens for these receptors are not known. Treatment specified: roughly 11-day PBMC culture with coronavirus spike peptide pools or control peptides (ViraFEST assay). The unexposed donor's CD4+ T cells were collected before the COVID-19 pandemic (2011-2018). Sequencing was carried out using CD4+ T cells from blood, cultured in vitro. The receptors here all came from a human donor in good health.

This clonotype was observed once. The chain joins TRBV7-8 to TRBJ1-5, with D perhaps TRBD1 (5 bases). This CDR3 spans 16 amino acids. The ends were cut back, 1 base at V and 9 bases at J, with 19 bases in the middle. The germline V gene has CDR1 SGHVS and CDR2 FQNEAQ. The CDR3 region is CASSLGQRGVVPPQHF. In DNA, the CDR3 is TGTGCCAGCAGCTTAGGTCAACGGGGGGTCGTTCCGCCCCAGCATTTT.

The J gene is TRBJ1-5, the V gene TRBV19, with D hard to call. Germline-derived CDR1 and CDR2 are LNHDA and SQIVND (reference sequence). The CDR3 loop spans 12 amino acids. The V end was cut by 7 bases, the J end by 7 bases, with 11 bases between. Here the CDR3 DNA reads TGTGCCAGTAAAGGAGTCGGACAGCCCCAGCATTTT. Translated, it gives CASKGVGQPQHF.

In its sample, this clonotype was seen once. CDR3 sequence (DNA): TGTGCCAGTAGTATGTTGGCAGGGGCTCGTGCTAGCACAGATACGCAGTATTTT. Protein product: CASSMLAGARASTDTQYF. The chain carries TRBV19 and TRBJ2-3, with a possible D match to TRBD1 (6 bases). The CDR3 consists of 18 residues. Germline V CDR1 and CDR2: LNHDA, SQIVND (reference sequence). Trimming stripped 3 bases from V and 0 bases from J, with 19 bases between.

This rearrangement joins TRBV11-2 to TRBJ2-5; D is unresolved. V dropped 5 bases and J dropped 0 bases, with 10 bases sitting between them. Germline lookup yields CDR1 SGHAT and CDR2 FQNNGV. This CDR3 has 14 residues. DNA of the CDR3: TGTGCCAGCAGCACCCCCCCGAACCAAGAGACCCAGTACTTC. Amino acid sequence: CASSTPPNQETQYF.

This sequence joins TRBV18 and TRBJ2-3; 11 nucleotides match TRBD2. The CDR3 covers 16 residues. V shed 4 bases and J 2 bases; nucleotides not matched to a gene: 5. Germline V lookup: CDR1 KGHSH, CDR2 LQKENI. The CDR3 reads CASSLQLAGDTDTQYF. The CDR3 DNA sequence: TGTGCCAGCTCACTACAACTAGCGGGGGACACAGATACGCAGTATTTT.

Worth noting for this clonotype: Since a much larger clone is just one base distant, this may be a read error. The chain uses TRBV14 and TRBJ2-7; D possibly corresponds to TRBD1 (6 bases). V was shortened by 7 bases and J by 2 bases, with 15 bases between the two germline ends. The CDR3 length is 14 residues. Germline CDR1 is SGHDN and CDR2 is FVKESK. In DNA, the CDR3 is TGTGCCAGCAACCAGCTAGGACAGACCTACGAGCAGTACTTC. Amino acid sequence: CASNQLGQTYEQYF.

This clonotype has only a few counts. V gene TRBV6-5 combines with J gene TRBJ1-2, with TRBD1 matching over 10 bases. J gave up 6 bases and V 1 base, and 11 bases lay outside the gene matches. The CDR3 runs 17 residues. Germline-derived CDR1 and CDR2 are MNHEY and SVGAGI. CDR3 sequence reads: CASSYLGGTGVGDGYTF. The CDR3 DNA follows: TGTGCCAGCAGTTACTTGGGAGGGACAGGGGTGGGGGATGGCTACACCTTC.

The rearrangement joins TRBV19 to TRBJ2-3; no reliable D call. Germline V gives CDR1 LNHDA, CDR2 SQIVND (reference sequence). The CDR3 covers 11 residues. V was shortened by 6 bases and J by 5 bases, with 6 bases between the two germline ends. The CDR3: CASRYGDTQYF. Written as DNA, the CDR3 is TGTGCCAGTAGGTATGGAGATACGCAGTATTTT.

V and J are TRBV7-6 and TRBJ2-3; the match to TRBD2 covers 7 bases. CDR1 is SGHVS and CDR2 is FNYEAQ in the germline V gene. V shed 2 bases and J 2 bases; nucleotides not matched to a gene: 10. CDR3 length equals 17 residues. The CDR3 sequence: CASSLPEGLRNTDTQYF. The CDR3 nucleotides are TGTGCCAGCAGCTTACCAGAGGGACTAAGAAACACAGATACGCAGTATTTT.

The V gene is TRBV7-9, the J gene TRBJ1-1; possible D gene TRBD1, 5 bases. The V end lost 1 base, the J end lost 3 bases, and 9 bases lay between the germline ends. CDR1 is SEHNR, CDR2 FQNEAQ, per germline (reference sequence). CDR3 length: 14 amino acids. CDR3 bases: TGTGCCAGCAGCTTAGGGCAGGGCTACACTGAAGCTTTCTTT. This gives the protein CASSLGQGYTEAFF.

This clonotype was observed a few times. J is TRBJ1-5 and V is TRBV20-1, with D possibly matching TRBD1 (6 bases). CDR1 and CDR2 (germline): DFQATT, SNEGSKA (reference sequence). This CDR3 spans 14 amino acids. Trimming took off 4 bases at V and 2 bases at J, with 12 bases between the two ends. DNA for the CDR3: TGCAGTGCTACCACAGGGTTCGGCAATCAGCCCCAGCATTTT. Translation: CSATTGFGNQPQHF.

The chain carries TRBV6-5 and TRBJ2-3; 7 bases are a match to TRBD2. CDR3 length: 14 residues. Germline V lookup: CDR1 MNHEY, CDR2 SVGAGI. V lost 3 bases, J lost 5 bases, and 5 bases stayed unmatched. CDR3: CASSYKRGGDTQYF. CDR3 in DNA: TGTGCCAGCAGTTATAAGCGGGGAGGAGATACGCAGTATTTT.

This clonotype showed up just once. The V gene is TRBV7-6, the J gene TRBJ2-2, with 11 bases fitting TRBD1. CDR1 and CDR2 (germline): SGHVS, FNYEAQ. Unmatched junction bases numbered 2, after V lost 5 bases and J lost 3 bases. This CDR3 spans 15 amino acids. The CDR3 region is CASSGTGGDTGELFF. CDR3 nucleotide sequence: TGTGCCAGCAGCGGGACAGGGGGGGACACCGGGGAGCTGTTTTTT.

The chain is built from TRBV7-9 and TRBJ2-3; possibly TRBD2 for D (5 bases). The CDR3 spans 12 residues. Germline V gives CDR1 SEHNR, CDR2 FQNEAQ (reference sequence). Trimming removed 2 bases from V and 10 bases from J, with 10 bases in between. The CDR3, as DNA: TGTGCCAGCAGCTTATCGGGAAGAGCGCAGTATTTT. It codes for CASSLSGRAQYF.